These 32 T cell receptor beta chains share one sample of origin, sequenced in a study of blood T cell repertoires in COVID-19. This table comes from immunoSEQ multiplex PCR, and its TCRdb copy is limited to in-frame clones, with some not included. The repertoire holds approximately 88,000 clones, with about 83% as singletons. The specimen was peripheral blood. These receptors were collected from a woman in her 70s with acute or convalescent COVID-19.

This clone was seen a single time. The chain joins TRBV7-9 to TRBJ2-5, with TRBD1 as a possible D gene (7 bases). Germline V CDR1 and CDR2: SEHNR, FQNEAQ (reference sequence). The CDR3 is 16 residues long. V was shortened by 1 base and J by 1 base, with 13 bases between the two germline ends. The CDR3 nucleotides are TGTGCCAGCAGCTTAGACAGGGGCGGGGTCCAAGAGACCCAGTACTTC. It yields the protein CASSLDRGGVQETQYF. Variable domain in full (rest from reference TRBV7-9 and TRBJ2-5): DTGVSQNPRHKITKRGQNVTFRCDPISEHNRLYWYRQTLGQGPEFLTYFQNEAQLEKSRLLSDRFSAERPKGSFSTLEIQRTEQGDSAMYLCASSLDRGGVQETQYFGPGTRLLVL.

The rearrangement uses TRBV11-3 and TRBJ2-5; 11 bases are shared with TRBD1. Germline trimming cut 0 bases from V and 1 base from J; bases unmatched to any gene: 13. The germline V gene encodes CDR1 SGHNT and CDR2 YENEEA. There are 20 residues in the CDR3. This CDR3 is CASSLDVRSYGQGAQETQYF. The DNA for the CDR3 is TGTGCCAGCAGCTTAGACGTCCGGTCGTATGGACAGGGGGCCCAAGAGACCCAGTACTTC.

The chain links TRBV24-1 to TRBJ2-7; 7 bases match TRBD1. CDR3 length: 16 residues. Trimming removed 9 bases from V and 7 bases from J; junction bases left unmatched: 20. Germline CDR1 KGHDR, CDR2 SFDVKD. CDR3 residues: CATHAHRVPTGNEQYV. CDR3 DNA: TGTGCCACCCATGCACACCGGGTACCGACAGGGAATGAGCAGTACGTC.

The V and J genes are TRBV9 and TRBJ2-3; no firm D call. Germline CDR1 SGDLS, CDR2 YYNGEE. V was pared by 0 bases and J by 2 bases, with 4 bases between. The CDR3 has 13 residues. In nucleotides, the CDR3 is TGTGCCAGCAGCGTAGTTCTCACAGATACGCAGTATTTT. This translates into CASSVVLTDTQYF.

The J gene is TRBJ2-3, the V gene TRBV23-1; the match to TRBD2 covers 11 bases. TRBV23-1 is labeled an ORF, and its function is uncertain. Losses at the gene ends were 0 bases for V and 7 bases for J; bases not matched to a gene: 12. The CDR3 is 18 amino acids. The CDR3, as DNA: TGCGCCAGCAGTCAATCCCCCCGCCGACTAGCGGGACTTAATACGCAGTATTTT. This encodes CASSQSPRRLAGLNTQYF.

The CDR3 coding sequence is TGTGCCAGCTCACCACCGTCGGGACTAGCGGGTGAGCAGTTCTTC. Amino acids: CASSPPSGLAGEQFF. This chain connects TRBV18 to TRBJ2-1; 12 nucleotides align to TRBD2. The ends lost 0 bases at V and 9 bases at J; junction bases unmatched: 3. The CDR3 has 15 amino acids. Germline V gene lookup returns CDR1 KGHSH and CDR2 LQKENI.

This chain uses TRBV11-3 with TRBJ2-2, with 7 bases aligning to TRBD1. Trimming at V came to 6 bases and at J to 4 bases, leaving 11 bases not matched to a gene. The germline V gene encodes CDR1 SGHNT and CDR2 YENEEA. CDR3 length: 16 amino acids. CDR3 coding DNA: TGTGCCAGCAGGAAAAGCGACAGGGTTCGCACCGGGGAGCTGTTTTTT. This codes for CASRKSDRVRTGELFF.

The gene calls are TRBV5-4 and TRBJ2-3; D perhaps matches TRBD1 (5 bases). V was shortened by 4 bases and J by 3 bases, with 18 bases between the two germline ends. The CDR3 extends over 16 amino acids. CDR1 and CDR2 (germline): SGHNT, YYREEE (reference sequence). The CDR3 is CASSPKGVGATDTQYF. DNA for the CDR3: TGTGCCAGCAGCCCGAAAGGGGTAGGGGCTACAGATACGCAGTATTTT.

The J gene is TRBJ2-7, the V gene TRBV6-2 or TRBV6-3; 7 nucleotides align to TRBD2. After removal of 5 bases from V and 3 bases from J, the junction contained 4 bases not matched to a gene. Germline V lookup: CDR1 MNHEY, CDR2 SVGEGT. The CDR3 consists of 13 residues. As DNA, the CDR3 is TGTGCCAGCAGTGGAGCGGGGCACTACGAGCAGTACGTC. Translating gives CASSGAGHYEQYV.

The chain is built from TRBV10-3 and TRBJ2-3; 13 bases are shared with TRBD2. The CDR3 sequence is 18 residues long. The germline gives CDR1 ENHRY, CDR2 SYGVKD. J was trimmed by 2 bases and V by 6 bases; bases with no gene match: 11. CDR3 nucleotides: TGTGCCATCAGAGAAACTAGCGGGGGGGCCGGGGACACAGATACGCAGTATTTT. Translating gives CAIRETSGGAGDTDTQYF.

The V gene is TRBV3-1 (or the pseudogene TRBV3-2), the J gene TRBJ1-1; D not resolved. The CDR3 is 14 residues long. CDR1 and CDR2 from the germline V gene are LGHDT and YNNKEL (reference sequence). V lost 1 base and J 7 bases, leaving 13 bases between the germline ends. The CDR3: CASSQARGVGEAFF. CDR3 in DNA: TGTGCCAGCAGCCAAGCGCGCGGGGTGGGTGAAGCTTTCTTT.

The chain recombines TRBV6-1 with TRBJ1-2; 10 bases align to TRBD1. CDR3 length equals 14 residues. Germline V gives CDR1 MNHNS, CDR2 SASEGT. Germline trimming cut 1 base from V and 5 bases from J; bases unmatched to any gene: 1. The CDR3 nucleotides read TGTGCCAGCAGTGAAGGACAGGGGGCATATGGCTACACCTTC. Its translation is CASSEGQGAYGYTF.

The rearrangement links TRBV28 to TRBJ1-2; TRBD1 agrees at 7 bases. The CDR3 spans 13 residues. V shed 5 bases and J 2 bases; nucleotides not matched to a gene: 2. The germline CDR1 and CDR2 sequences are MDHEN and SYDVKM. The chain's CDR3 is CASSRGPNYGYTF. In DNA, the CDR3 is TGTGCCAGCAGTAGGGGGCCCAACTATGGCTACACCTTC.

This clone has only a few counts. The J gene is TRBJ1-5, the V gene TRBV6-5, with D possibly matching TRBD1 (5 bases). With 8 bases removed from V and 1 base from J, the gap between germline ends came to 9 bases. The CDR3 is 13 residues long. The V gene's germline CDR1 is MNHEY and CDR2 SVGAGI. The CDR3 reads CASGRTSNQPQHF. The CDR3 DNA follows: TGTGCCAGCGGCAGGACAAGCAATCAGCCCCAGCATTTT.

The chain carries TRBV18 and TRBJ1-1; D might be TRBD1 (6 bases). CDR3 length: 13 amino acids. Trimming stripped 8 bases from V and 3 bases from J, with 13 bases between. Germline assignment: CDR1 KGHSH and CDR2 LQKENI. Written as DNA, the CDR3 is TGTGCCAGCCAACAGGGAAGGGACACTGAAGCTTTCTTT. Translation: CASQQGRDTEAFF. Full variable domain (missing parts from reference TRBV18 and TRBJ1-1): NAGVMQNPRHLVRRRGQEARLRCSPMKGHSHVYWYRQLPEEGLKFMVYLQKENIIDESGMPKERFSAEFPKEGPSILRIQQVVRGDSAAYFCASQQGRDTEAFFGQGTRLTVV.

The chain carries TRBV27 and TRBJ1-4; D is unclear. CDR3 length equals 14 residues. Germline loops: CDR1 MNHEY, CDR2 SMNVEV (reference sequence). Deletions cut 5 bases from V and 5 bases from J, with 12 bases between. The CDR3 DNA reads TGTGCCAGCAGTGTCGACAATGCCAATGAAAAACTGTTTTTT. Its protein product is CASSVDNANEKLFF. The full variable domain, rest sourced from reference TRBV27 and TRBJ1-4, is EAQVTQNPRYLITVTGKKLTVTCSQNMNHEYMSWYRQDPGLGLRQIYYSMNVEVTDKGDVPEGYKVSRKEKRNFPLILESPSPNQTSLYFCASSVDNANEKLFFGSGTQLSVL.

The genes are TRBV29-1 and TRBJ1-1; possibly TRBD1 for D (6 bases). V was clipped by 3 bases and J by 4 bases, with 12 bases between them. The CDR3 has 13 residues. Germline V lookup: CDR1 SQVTM, CDR2 ANQGSEA. The CDR3 DNA is TGCAGCGTTGACGGCGGGGGGCCCACTGAAGCTTTCTTT. It codes for CSVDGGGPTEAFF.

The rearrangement uses TRBV11-3 and TRBJ2-5, with D tentatively TRBD2 (6 bases). Trimming cost V 2 bases and J 5 bases, with 21 bases left between them. The CDR3 runs to 17 residues. Germline assignment: CDR1 SGHNT and CDR2 YENEEA. CDR3 coding DNA: TGTGCCAGCAGCTTAATCGGCTCTGGGGGGAGAGGCGAGACCCAGTACTTC. It codes for CASSLIGSGGRGETQYF.

At least ten counts were recorded for this clone. An end of the junction differs from the germline gene, which may be a read error. This sequence joins TRBV9 and TRBJ2-2; D might be TRBD2 (5 bases). Germline V CDR1 and CDR2: SGDLS, YYNGEE. This CDR3 is 16 amino acids long. The CDR3 DNA reads TGTGCCAGCAGCGTAGATTGGACTCCGAACGCCGGGGAGCTGTTTTTT. Amino acids: CASSVDWTPNAGELFF.

This clone has only a few counts. The chain carries TRBV6-5 and TRBJ1-3; a weak D match, TRBD1 (6 bases). Germline CDR1 and CDR2: MNHEY and SVGAGI. This CDR3 comprises 16 residues. V was trimmed by 0 bases and J by 2 bases, leaving 11 bases between them. This chain's CDR3 is CASSYSQGRAGNTIYF. CDR3 DNA: TGTGCCAGCAGTTACTCTCAGGGGCGGGCTGGAAACACCATATATTTT.

The chain employs TRBV5-6 and TRBJ2-3; 8 nucleotides agree with TRBD1. The CDR3 is 16 amino acids. Looked up from germline, CDR1 is SGHDT and CDR2 is YYEEEE. The trim removed 1 base at V and 2 bases at J, leaving 6 bases unmatched. CDR3 in DNA: TGTGCCAGCAGCTTGATGGGACAGGCCTCCACAGATACGCAGTATTTT. This gives the protein CASSLMGQASTDTQYF.

The genes are TRBV5-6 and TRBJ2-7; possibly TRBD1 for D (6 bases). CDR1 SGHDT and CDR2 YYEEEE come from the germline V gene. The CDR3 is made up of 13 amino acids. The V and J ends lost 0 bases and 5 bases respectively, with 9 bases between them. CDR3 sequence: CASSLGWTDEQYV. The CDR3 coding sequence is TGTGCCAGCAGCTTGGGGTGGACAGACGAGCAGTACGTC.

In the case of this clone: The same CDR3 can be traced to other DNA sequences in this sample. The rearrangement uses TRBV15 and TRBJ2-5, with 7 positions matching TRBD2. The CDR3 is 15 amino acids. The V gene end was trimmed by 0 bases and the J gene end by 4 bases; junction bases not matched to a gene: 5. The germline CDR1 and CDR2 sequences are LNHNV and YYDKDF (reference sequence). The CDR3 region is CATSRDRTSGETQYF. Written as DNA, the CDR3 is TGTGCCACCAGCAGAGATCGGACTAGTGGAGAGACCCAGTACTTC.

The V and J genes are TRBV5-1 and TRBJ2-5; TRBD1 is a possible D gene (6 bases). CDR1 is SGHRS and CDR2 is YFSETQ in the germline V gene. Trimming left V 2 bases short and J 2 bases short, with 13 bases between. This CDR3 spans 15 amino acids. Here the CDR3 DNA reads TGCGCCAGCAGCTTAACCGGGACAAGACAAGAGACCCAGTACTTC. Its protein product is CASSLTGTRQETQYF.

This chain links TRBV18 with TRBJ1-2, with 11 bases lining up with TRBD1. After removal of 6 bases from V and 7 bases from J, the junction contained 7 bases not matched to a gene. Germline V gene lookup returns CDR1 KGHSH and CDR2 LQKENI. This CDR3 contains 14 residues. Here the CDR3 reads CASSRTGGIGGYTF. The CDR3 nucleotides read TGTGCCAGCTCCAGGACAGGGGGCATCGGTGGCTACACCTTC.

The chain joins TRBV10-2 to TRBJ1-2, with TRBD1 as a possible D gene (6 bases). Germline values: CDR1 WSHSY, CDR2 SAAADI. Deletions cut 7 bases from V and 3 bases from J, with 12 bases between. The length of the CDR3 is 13 residues. The CDR3 bases are TGCGCCAGCACCCCCGGGACATACTATGGCTACACCTTC. Its translation: CASTPGTYYGYTF.

J is TRBJ2-6 and V is TRBV27; TRBD2 aligns across 10 bases. Germline V lookup: CDR1 MNHEY, CDR2 SMNVEV (reference sequence). The CDR3 consists of 18 residues. With 4 bases clipped from V and 0 bases from J, the junction kept 6 bases outside the gene matches. The CDR3 protein is CASSSSGGFYSGANVLTF. In nucleotides, the CDR3 is TGTGCCAGCAGTTCTAGCGGGGGTTTCTACTCTGGGGCCAACGTCCTGACTTTC.

This sequence joins TRBV7-2 and TRBJ2-7, with 8 bases matching TRBD2. The J segment lost 2 bases and the V segment lost 6 bases, leaving 9 bases of the junction unmatched. Germline lookup yields CDR1 SGHTA and CDR2 FQGNSA. This CDR3 contains 15 residues. The chain's CDR3 is CASSLRTGGAYEQYV. CDR3 DNA sequence: TGTGCCAGCAGTCTGCGGACGGGGGGGGCCTACGAGCAGTACGTC.

The V gene is TRBV5-4, the J gene TRBJ2-5; 7 bases map to TRBD2. The CDR3 is made up of 14 amino acids. Losses at the gene ends were 0 bases for V and 2 bases for J; bases not matched to a gene: 1. Looked up from germline, CDR1 is SGHNT and CDR2 is YYREEE (reference sequence). For the CDR3, the DNA is TGTGCCAGCAGCTTGGCGGGGGGACAAGAGACCCAGTACTTC. Its translation: CASSLAGGQETQYF.

At least ten counts were recorded for this clone. V gene TRBV10-1 combines with J gene TRBJ1-6, with TRBD1 identical over 9 bases. The V and J ends lost 7 bases and 7 bases, in that order; junction bases with no gene match: 5. The CDR3 contains 14 residues. Germline lookup yields CDR1 WNHNN and CDR2 SYGVQD (reference sequence). This chain's CDR3 is CASTSGQGNSPLHF. The CDR3 bases are TGCGCCAGCACCAGTGGACAGGGGAATTCACCCCTCCACTTT.

Only one count was recorded for this clone. The chain couples TRBV5-6 to TRBJ1-2, with TRBD1 matching over 8 bases. The CDR3 contains 14 residues. Germline values: CDR1 SGHDT, CDR2 YYEEEE. Trimming at V came to 0 bases and at J to 8 bases, leaving 6 bases not matched to a gene. The CDR3 sequence is CASSLVQGALGYTF. For the CDR3, the DNA is TGTGCCAGCAGCTTGGTCCAGGGGGCCTTGGGCTACACCTTC.

In this sample, this clone turned up a few times. The gene calls are TRBV3-1 (or the pseudogene TRBV3-2) and TRBJ2-5, with D possibly TRBD1 on 5 matching bases. This CDR3 is 14 amino acids long. V dropped 0 bases and J dropped 3 bases, with 8 bases sitting between them. CDR1 and CDR2 from the germline V gene are LGHDT and YNNKEL (reference sequence). The CDR3 sequence: CASSQEQAEETQYF. The CDR3 bases are TGTGCCAGCAGCCAAGAACAGGCCGAAGAGACCCAGTACTTC.